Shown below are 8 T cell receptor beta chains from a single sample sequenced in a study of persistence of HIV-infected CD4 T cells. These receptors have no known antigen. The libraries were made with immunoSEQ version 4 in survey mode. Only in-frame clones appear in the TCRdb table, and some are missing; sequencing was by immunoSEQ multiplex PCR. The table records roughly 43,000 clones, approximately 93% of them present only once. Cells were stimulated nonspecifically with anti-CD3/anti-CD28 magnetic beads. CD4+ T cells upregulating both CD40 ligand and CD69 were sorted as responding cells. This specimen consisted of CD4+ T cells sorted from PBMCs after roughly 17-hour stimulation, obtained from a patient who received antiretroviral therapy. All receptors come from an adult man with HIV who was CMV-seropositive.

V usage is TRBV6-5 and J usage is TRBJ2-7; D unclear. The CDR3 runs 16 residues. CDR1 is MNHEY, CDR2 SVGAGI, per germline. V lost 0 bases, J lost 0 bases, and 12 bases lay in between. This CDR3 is CASSYSGRISSYEQYF. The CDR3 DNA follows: TGTGCCAGCAGTTACTCAGGGCGGATTAGCTCCTACGAGCAGTACTTC.

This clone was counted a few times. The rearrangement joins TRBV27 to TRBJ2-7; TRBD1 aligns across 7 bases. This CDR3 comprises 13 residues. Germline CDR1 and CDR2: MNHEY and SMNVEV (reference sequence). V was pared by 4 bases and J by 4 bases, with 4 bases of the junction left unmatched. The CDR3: CASSWDSGYEQYF. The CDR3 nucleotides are TGTGCCAGCAGTTGGGACAGTGGTTACGAGCAGTACTTC.

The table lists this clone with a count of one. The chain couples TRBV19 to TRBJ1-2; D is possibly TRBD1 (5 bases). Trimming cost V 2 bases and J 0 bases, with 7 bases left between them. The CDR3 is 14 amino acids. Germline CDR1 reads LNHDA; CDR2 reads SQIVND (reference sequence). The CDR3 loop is CASSITGTNYGYTF. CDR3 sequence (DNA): TGTGCCAGTAGTATAACAGGAACTAACTATGGCTACACCTTC.

CDR3 sequence: CASAPSALAQGTDTQYF. DNA for the CDR3: TGCGCCAGCGCTCCCTCCGCCCTAGCGCAGGGGACGGATACGCAGTATTTT. The chain couples TRBV5-1 to TRBJ2-3; D tentatively fits TRBD1 or TRBD2 (6 bases each). Germline values: CDR1 SGHRS, CDR2 YFSETQ. This CDR3 spans 17 amino acids. Trimming pared 7 bases from V and 6 bases from J, leaving 27 bases between.

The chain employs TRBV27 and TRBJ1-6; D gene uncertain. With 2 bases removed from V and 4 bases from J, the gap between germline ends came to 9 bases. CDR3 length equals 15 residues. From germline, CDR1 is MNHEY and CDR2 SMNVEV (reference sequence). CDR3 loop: CASSLVAVYNSPLHF. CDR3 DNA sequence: TGTGCCAGCAGTTTAGTGGCAGTGTATAATTCACCCCTCCACTTT.

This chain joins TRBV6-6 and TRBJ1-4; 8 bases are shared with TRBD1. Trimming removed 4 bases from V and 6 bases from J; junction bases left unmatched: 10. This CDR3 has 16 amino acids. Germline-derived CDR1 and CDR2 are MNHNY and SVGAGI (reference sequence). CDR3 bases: TGTGCCAGCAGTTCCTTATCACGGACAGGGTATGAAAAACTGTTTTTT. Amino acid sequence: CASSSLSRTGYEKLFF.

The CDR3 region is CASVYGSGMNTEAFF. The CDR3 coding sequence is TGTGCCAGTGTGTATGGATCGGGCATGAACACTGAAGCTTTCTTT. This chain joins TRBV2 and TRBJ1-1; no clear D. Germline CDR1 SNHLY, CDR2 FYNNEI. Trimming took off 9 bases at V and 0 bases at J, with 17 bases between the two ends. The CDR3 is made up of 15 amino acids.

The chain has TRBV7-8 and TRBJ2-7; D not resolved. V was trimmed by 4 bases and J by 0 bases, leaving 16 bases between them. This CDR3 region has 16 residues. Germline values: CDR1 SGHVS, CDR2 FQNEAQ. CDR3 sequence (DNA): TGTGCCAGCAGCTCGATTTATACGGAAGTCTCCTACGAGCAGTACTTC. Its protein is CASSSIYTEVSYEQYF.